One sample yielded the 18 T cell receptor beta chains listed below, sequenced in a study of immune evolution from preneoplasia to lung adenocarcinoma. Clones were read by immunoSEQ multiplex PCR, and TCRdb kept only the in-frame ones, dropping some. The table includes over 6,500 clones, around 85% detected once. Sequencing input: FFPE minimally invasive lung adenocarcinoma tissue. These receptors were collected from an older person with lung adenocarcinoma.

The rearrangement uses TRBV30 and TRBJ1-1, with D possibly being TRBD1 (5 bases). The germline V gene encodes CDR1 GTSNPN and CDR2 SVGIG (reference sequence). Trimming pared 0 bases from V and 6 bases from J, leaving 23 bases between. The CDR3 spans 17 residues. The CDR3, as DNA: TGTGCCTGGAGTGTACAAGGGGAGGGGTCGAAAAGTGCTGAAGCTTTCTTT. It translates to CAWSVQGEGSKSAEAFF.

This rearrangement joins TRBV7-6 to TRBJ2-1, with D tentatively TRBD2 (5 bases). Germline values: CDR1 SGHVS, CDR2 FNYEAQ. The CDR3 is made up of 17 amino acids. V shed 3 bases and J shed 2 bases, with 17 bases lying between them. The CDR3 DNA reads TGTGCCAGCAGCTTCCTTGCGGGCTCGGCCACCTACAATGAGCAGTTCTTC. Amino acid sequence: CASSFLAGSATYNEQFF.

This sequence joins TRBV5-3 and TRBJ2-1, with 13 nucleotides matching TRBD2. TRBV5-3 is an ORF; its function is uncertain. The CDR3 consists of 15 residues. Trimming at V came to 0 bases and at J to 10 bases, leaving 4 bases not matched to a gene. The CDR3 DNA reads TGTGCCAGAAGCTTGGGCCCGGGACTAGCGGGGGAGCAGTTCTTC. Translating gives CARSLGPGLAGEQFF.

The chain has TRBV28 and TRBJ1-2; the match to TRBD1 covers 10 bases. Germline trimming cut 4 bases from V and 0 bases from J; bases unmatched to any gene: 2. The CDR3 contains 15 residues. Germline CDR1 is MDHEN and CDR2 is SYDVKM. The CDR3 DNA sequence: TGTGCCAGCAGTTCGACAGGGGGCACTAACTATGGCTACACCTTC. Amino acid sequence: CASSSTGGTNYGYTF.

The V gene is TRBV29-1, the J gene TRBJ2-1; D unresolved. In germline, CDR1 is SQVTM, CDR2 ANQGSEA. Trimming took off 3 bases at V and 3 bases at J, with 15 bases between the two ends. This CDR3 contains 15 residues. CDR3 amino acids: CSVEAPVTHYNEQFF. The DNA of the CDR3 is TGCAGCGTTGAGGCCCCAGTTACCCACTACAATGAGCAGTTCTTC.

The genes are TRBV7-3 and TRBJ2-1, with 8 bases aligning to TRBD2. V lost 3 bases, J lost 7 bases, and 8 bases stayed unmatched. Germline lookup yields CDR1 SGHTA and CDR2 FQGTGA. This CDR3 has 15 amino acids. The DNA of the CDR3 is TGTGCCAGCAGCTTCTCGCCCGGGGGGGTAAATGAGCAGTTCTTC. Translated: CASSFSPGGVNEQFF.

The chain employs TRBV7-9 and TRBJ2-4; D might be TRBD1 (7 bases). CDR1 is SEHNR and CDR2 is FQNEAQ in the germline V gene (reference sequence). The CDR3 runs to 18 residues. V was cut by 5 bases and J by 0 bases, with 20 bases left in between. In nucleotides, the CDR3 is TGTGCCAGCAGCCGGGGGACAGATACGAACCTAGCCAAAAACATTCAGTACTTC. This translates into CASSRGTDTNLAKNIQYF.

The chain is built from TRBV30 and TRBJ1-2; TRBD1 aligns across 7 bases. There are 14 residues in the CDR3. The V gene's germline CDR1 is GTSNPN and CDR2 SVGIG (reference sequence). Trimming cost V 2 bases and J 8 bases; bases outside gene matches: 11. This CDR3 is CAWSRQGAVGGYTF. The DNA for the CDR3 is TGTGCCTGGAGTCGACAGGGAGCCGTCGGGGGCTACACCTTC.

V gene TRBV5-1 combines with J gene TRBJ1-4; TRBD1 agrees at 7 bases. The CDR3 loop spans 14 amino acids. The germline V gene encodes CDR1 SGHRS and CDR2 YFSETQ. V lost 4 bases and J lost 7; bases outside the gene matches: 7. The CDR3 nucleotides are TGCGCCAGCAGCCACACCGGGACAGTTGAAAAACTGTTTTTT. This translates into CASSHTGTVEKLFF.

The sample holds a few counts of this clone. The chain combines TRBV9 with TRBJ2-2, with D perhaps TRBD1 (5 bases). The CDR3 is 15 amino acids. Trimming left V 0 bases short and J 4 bases short, with 10 bases between. Germline loops: CDR1 SGDLS, CDR2 YYNGEE. CDR3 residues: CASSVEWTTTGELFF. CDR3 DNA: TGTGCCAGCAGCGTAGAGTGGACAACCACCGGGGAGCTGTTTTTT.

The chain links TRBV27 to TRBJ2-1; the D gene is possibly TRBD2 (5 bases). Trimming pared 5 bases from V and 6 bases from J, leaving 26 bases between. The CDR3 covers 18 residues. Per germline, CDR1 MNHEY and CDR2 SMNVEV (reference sequence). The CDR3 DNA follows: TGTGCCAGCAGTCCTGCAGGCTTAGGACGCCGCGAGGGCAATGAGCAGTTCTTC. Translating it yields CASSPAGLGRREGNEQFF.

The chain carries TRBV6-1 and TRBJ1-5; D might be TRBD1 (5 bases). The CDR3 sequence is 13 residues long. The V end lost 7 bases, the J end lost 3 bases, and 10 bases lay between the germline ends. The germline V gene encodes CDR1 MNHNS and CDR2 SASEGT. CDR3 bases: TGTGCCAGCAATCGAGGGGACAATCAGCCCCAGCATTTT. Its protein is CASNRGDNQPQHF.

J is TRBJ1-1 and V is TRBV5-1; D remains ambiguous. Trimming left V 0 bases short and J 1 base short, with 16 bases between. The CDR3 has 17 amino acids. Germline V lookup: CDR1 SGHRS, CDR2 YFSETQ. CDR3: CASSLDILTTTNTEAFF. CDR3 bases: TGCGCCAGCAGCTTGGACATCCTAACGACAACGAACACTGAAGCTTTCTTT.

V is TRBV10-3 and J is TRBJ1-5; the match to TRBD1 covers 7 bases. The CDR3 contains 14 residues. CDR1 is ENHRY, CDR2 SYGVKD, per germline. V gave up 0 bases and J gave up 7 bases; unmatched junction bases: 3. CDR3 loop: CAISESSGGQPQHF. The DNA for the CDR3 is TGTGCCATCAGTGAGTCGTCAGGGGGACAGCCCCAGCATTTT.

CDR3 region: CASSSLSGGLQETQYF. The CDR3 DNA reads TGTGCCAGCAGCTCCCTATCGGGCGGCCTCCAAGAGACCCAGTACTTC. The chain links TRBV7-2 to TRBJ2-5; D not certain. This CDR3 is built from 16 residues. Trimming pared 4 bases from V and 1 base from J, leaving 16 bases between. The V gene's germline CDR1 is SGHTA and CDR2 FQGNSA.

V gene TRBV20-1 combines with J gene TRBJ2-7; no reliable D call. Germline loops: CDR1 DFQATT, CDR2 SNEGSKA (reference sequence). The CDR3 extends over 11 amino acids. V was shortened by 1 base and J by 4 bases, with 5 bases between the two germline ends. The CDR3 region is CSARVGYEQYF. CDR3 in DNA: TGCAGTGCTAGAGTGGGTTACGAGCAGTACTTC.

The chain links TRBV7-6 to TRBJ2-3; no definite D call. The CDR3 runs 15 residues. Trimming took off 3 bases at V and 4 bases at J, with 14 bases between the two ends. Germline values: CDR1 SGHVS, CDR2 FNYEAQ. CDR3 sequence: CASSLPTGFADTQYF. The CDR3 bases are TGTGCCAGCAGCTTGCCGACCGGATTTGCAGATACGCAGTATTTT.

The rearrangement links TRBV12-5 to TRBJ2-1; D remains ambiguous. Trimming shortened V by 2 bases and J by 8 bases, and 10 bases separated the two germline ends. The V gene's germline CDR1 is LGHNT and CDR2 FRNRAP. The CDR3 consists of 13 residues. The CDR3 DNA reads TGTGCTAGTGGTTTGCCCCCAAGCTATGAGCAGTTCTTC. Amino acids: CASGLPPSYEQFF. Combining the CDR3 with reference TRBV12-5 and TRBJ2-1 gives the whole variable domain DARVTQTPRHKVTEMGQEVTMRCQPILGHNTVFWYRQTMMQGLELLAYFRNRAPLDDSGMPKDRFSAEMPDATLATLKIQPSEPRDSAVYFCASGLPPSYEQFFGPGTRLTVL.